This TCR beta chain was identified during a study of T cell responses to AZD1222 COVID-19 vaccine. TCRdb's copy holds only in-frame clones and misses some; the assay was immunoSEQ multiplex PCR. The sample lists about 140,000 clones, roughly 89% occurring once. A remark on this clone: The target antigen is unknown.

CDR3 length equals 14 residues. Germline values: CDR1 ENHRY, CDR2 SYGVKD. V lost 6 bases, J lost 13 bases, and 7 bases stayed unmatched. Study findings and constraints: None of the repertoires were sampled until the peak T cell response had passed. Clonal diversity was possibly underestimated, and the donors were mostly white British, with more females.

This TCR derives from an adult in good health. The chain has TRBV10-3 and TRBJ2-3; TRBD2 aligns across 16 bases. The sample here was peripheral blood, taken on day 0 of AZD1222 vaccination. CDR3 sequence (DNA): TGTGCCATCAGGAAAGGGACTAGCGGGAGGGCAGAGTATTTT. This gives the protein CAIRKGTSGRAEYF.